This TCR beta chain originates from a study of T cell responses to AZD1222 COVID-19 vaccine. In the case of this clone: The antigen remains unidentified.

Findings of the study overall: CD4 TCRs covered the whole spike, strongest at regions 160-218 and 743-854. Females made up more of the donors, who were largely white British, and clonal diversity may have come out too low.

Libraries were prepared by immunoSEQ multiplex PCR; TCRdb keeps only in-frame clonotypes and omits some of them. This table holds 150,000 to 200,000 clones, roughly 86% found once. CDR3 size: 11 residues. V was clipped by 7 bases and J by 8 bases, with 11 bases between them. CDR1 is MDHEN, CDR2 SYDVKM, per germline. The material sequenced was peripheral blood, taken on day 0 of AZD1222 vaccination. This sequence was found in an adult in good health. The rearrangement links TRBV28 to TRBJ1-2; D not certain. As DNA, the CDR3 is TGTGCCAGCAACTCTGCCCGGGGCTACACCTTC. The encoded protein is CASNSARGYTF.